Listed below are T cell receptor beta chains from one sample, sequenced in a study of cytomegalovirus exposure and HLA in healthy donors. The repertoire was sequenced with immunoSEQ multiplex PCR; TCRdb's copy has only in-frame clones and lacks some. Of 260,000 or so clones listed, about 92% are singletons. The sample comprised PBMCs. The receptors come from a woman under 40 in good health and CMV-seronegative. Both conserved end residues are part of each CDR3. D genes are given only for firm matches. Clone sizes are given selectively: once, few, many, or a class where the clone is expanded.

size | J | D | V | CDR3 | DNA
- | TRBJ2-7 | - | TRBV28 | CASSLGHAGEQYF | TGTGCCAGCAGTTTAGGGCATGCAGGCGAGCAGTACTTC
- | TRBJ2-1 | TRBD1 | TRBV28 | CASSFRQGLHNEQFF | TGTGCCAGCAGTTTCCGACAGGGGCTCCACAATGAGCAGTTCTTC
- | TRBJ2-7 | - | TRBV11-2 | CASRSPYPLTHYEQYF | TGTGCCAGCAGAAGTCCGTACCCCTTAACTCACTACGAGCAGTACTTC
- | TRBJ1-2 | - | TRBV29-1 | CSVEDPGDPNYGYTF | TGCAGCGTTGAAGATCCAGGGGACCCAAACTATGGCTACACCTTC
- | TRBJ2-5 | - | TRBV7-9 | CASSLDRREETQYF | TGTGCCAGCAGCTTAGATCGCAGGGAAGAGACCCAGTACTTC
once | TRBJ2-7 | TRBD1 | TRBV11-1 | CASSPHRGRESGEQYF | TGTGCCAGCAGCCCGCACAGGGGGCGAGAATCGGGAGAGCAGTACTTC
medium-sized | TRBJ2-7 | TRBD2 | TRBV6-1 | CASSEEVAGGYEQYF | TGTGCCAGCAGTGAAGAGGTAGCGGGAGGCTACGAGCAGTACTTC
once | TRBJ1-3 | - | TRBV6-5 | CASSRDSVSGNTIYF | TGTGCCAGCAGTCGAGACAGCGTCTCTGGAAACACCATATATTTT
- | TRBJ2-7 | TRBD2 | TRBV10-3 | CAIGGGRGSYEQYF | TGTGCCATCGGAGGCGGGAGAGGATCCTACGAGCAGTACTTC
- | TRBJ2-1 | TRBD2 | TRBV18 | CASTVADSGNEQFF | TGTGCCAGCACCGTAGCGGATAGCGGGAATGAGCAGTTCTTC
- | TRBJ2-5 | TRBD2 | TRBV4-3 | CASSQEGLARQETQYF | TGCGCCAGCAGCCAAGAGGGACTAGCCCGCCAAGAGACCCAGTACTTC
- | TRBJ2-5 | - | TRBV7-2 | CASSRWSYASTQETQYF | TGTGCCAGCAGCCGTTGGTCGTACGCATCCACCCAAGAGACCCAGTACTTC
- | TRBJ1-5 | - | TRBV28 | CASFRGADQPQHF | TGTGCCTCCTTTCGGGGGGCTGATCAGCCCCAGCATTTT
- | TRBJ2-7 | - | TRBV14 | CASSHLSLYEQYF | TGTGCCAGCAGCCACCTGTCCCTCTACGAGCAGTACTTC
- | TRBJ2-2 | - | TRBV7-7 | CASFEPLAGELFF | TGTGCCAGCTTTGAACCCTTGGCCGGGGAGCTGTTTTTT
- | TRBJ2-7 | - | TRBV29-1 | CSVERAGPPGEQYF | TGCAGCGTTGAAAGGGCGGGGCCGCCGGGCGAGCAGTACTTC
- | TRBJ2-1 | - | TRBV9 | CASSVGSTGNEQFF | TGTGCCAGCAGCGTCGGGTCCACGGGGAATGAGCAGTTCTTC
- | TRBJ2-7 | TRBD1 | TRBV27 | CASSPYRGLSYEQYF | TGTGCCAGCAGTCCTTACAGGGGTCTATCCTACGAGCAGTACTTC
- | TRBJ1-2 | - | TRBV2 | CASSKQGLIPIFF | TGTGCCAGCAGTAAACAAGGGTTGATCCCAATCTTCTTC
- | TRBJ2-3 | - | TRBV29-1 | CVTGADTDTQYF | TGCGTAACGGGAGCCGACACAGATACGCAGTATTTT
- | TRBJ2-3 | - | TRBV7-2 | CASTLSLGGGAQLDTQYF | TGTGCCAGCACCCTAAGTCTTGGGGGTGGGGCACAGTTAGATACGCAGTATTTT
- | TRBJ2-7 | TRBD1 | TRBV12-5 | CASGLSRGQGVNEQYF | TGTGCTAGTGGTTTGAGTAGGGGACAGGGAGTCAACGAGCAGTACTTC
- | TRBJ2-3 | TRBD2 | TRBV25-1 | CASSLGGGRAWDTQYF | TGTGCCAGCAGTTTGGGAGGCGGGAGGGCCTGGGATACGCAGTATTTT
- | TRBJ2-7 | TRBD1 | TRBV19 | CASSQQGAIYEQYF | TGTGCCAGTAGCCAACAGGGGGCGATTTACGAGCAGTACTTC
- | TRBJ2-4 | TRBD2 | TRBV4-3 | CASSRTSGSGNIQYF | TGCGCCAGCAGCCGGACTAGCGGGAGTGGAAACATTCAGTACTTC
- | TRBJ2-7 | - | TRBV27 | CASGRGQVYEQYF | TGTGCCAGCGGCCGAGGCCAGGTCTACGAGCAGTACTTC
- | TRBJ2-1 | TRBD2 | TRBV7-2 | CASRLSGEHNEQFF | TGTGCCAGCAGATTGAGCGGGGAACACAATGAGCAGTTCTTC
once | TRBJ2-7 | - | TRBV28 | CASSLLGSGYEQYF | TGTGCCAGCAGTTTATTGGGGAGTGGGTACGAGCAGTACTTC
- | TRBJ2-5 | - | TRBV15 | CATSREVGVQETQYF | TGTGCCACCAGCAGAGAGGTGGGGGTTCAAGAGACCCAGTACTTC
- | TRBJ2-1 | - | TRBV7-9 | CASSSQGGSSYNEQFF | TGTGCCAGCAGCTCCCAGGGTGGGAGCTCCTACAATGAGCAGTTCTTC
- | TRBJ2-7 | - | TRBV11-3 | CASRLGPSSYEQYF | TGTGCCAGCAGGCTAGGCCCCAGCTCCTACGAGCAGTACTTC
- | TRBJ2-7 | TRBD2 | TRBV27 | CASSILLAGGPHEQYF | TGTGCCAGCAGTATCCTACTAGCGGGAGGGCCCCACGAGCAGTACTTC
- | TRBJ2-1 | TRBD2 | TRBV4-3 | CASSQDRLAAYNEQFF | TGCGCCAGCAGCCAAGATCGTCTAGCGGCCTACAATGAGCAGTTCTTC
- | TRBJ1-5 | - | TRBV28 | CASRPGQGGQPQHF | TGTGCCAGCAGGCCAGGTCAGGGTGGTCAGCCCCAGCATTTT
few | TRBJ2-7 | TRBD1 | TRBV2 | CASGGSRYEQYF | TGTGCCTCAGGGGGCTCGAGATACGAGCAGTACTTC
- | TRBJ2-7 | - | TRBV7-6 | CASSPDGWGSEQYF | TGTGCCAGCAGCCCCGACGGGTGGGGGAGCGAGCAGTACTTC
- | TRBJ2-1 | - | TRBV19 | CASSPGAGNEQFF | TGTGCCAGTAGCCCCGGGGCGGGCAATGAGCAGTTCTTC
- | TRBJ2-3 | TRBD2 | TRBV11-3 | CASSLSGRAYTDTQYF | TGTGCCAGCAGCCTTAGCGGGAGGGCTTACACAGATACGCAGTATTTT
- | TRBJ2-1 | - | TRBV11-3 | CASSENVGEQFF | TGTGCCAGCAGCGAGAATGTTGGTGAGCAGTTCTTC
- | TRBJ2-3 | - | TRBV4-1 | CASRGGTDTQYF | TGCGCCAGCAGAGGGGGCACAGATACGCAGTATTTT
- | TRBJ2-7 | TRBD1 | TRBV19 | CASSTLSGGKYEQYF | TGTGCCAGTAGTACCCTTTCAGGGGGCAAATACGAGCAGTACTTC
- | TRBJ2-5 | TRBD1 | TRBV25-1 | CASSEYEGTGMSETQYF | TGTGCCAGCAGTGAATATGAGGGGACAGGGATGTCGGAGACCCAGTACTTC
- | TRBJ2-7 | TRBD2 | TRBV5-1 | CASRASGNYEQYF | TGCGCCAGCAGGGCTAGCGGAAATTACGAGCAGTACTTC
- | TRBJ2-5 | - | TRBV2 | CASSEAPGQETQYF | TGTGCCAGCAGTGAAGCACCCGGCCAAGAGACCCAGTACTTC
few | TRBJ1-5 | - | TRBV7-3 | CASRPRVEVNQPQHF | TGTGCCAGCAGACCCAGGGTGGAGGTCAATCAGCCCCAGCATTTT
- | TRBJ1-2 | TRBD1 | TRBV2 | CASSDSLTGGFYGYTF | TGTGCCAGCAGCGACTCACTGACAGGGGGTTTCTATGGCTACACCTTC
- | TRBJ1-5 | - | TRBV19 | CASMQGPNQPQHF | TGTGCCAGTATGCAGGGTCCAAATCAGCCCCAGCATTTT
- | TRBJ2-3 | TRBD2 | TRBV5-6 | CASSGGLAGPEPYTQYF | TGTGCCAGCAGCGGAGGGCTAGCGGGACCTGAGCCCTATACGCAGTATTTT
- | TRBJ2-2 | TRBD1 | TRBV5-4 | CASRSTGLDGELFF | TGTGCCAGCAGATCGACAGGGTTGGACGGGGAGCTGTTTTTT
- | TRBJ2-7 | - | TRBV25-1 | CASSEAGREQYF | TGTGCCAGCAGTGAAGCGGGGAGGGAGCAGTACTTC
- | TRBJ2-3 | - | TRBV9 | CASSVGGGSTDTQYF | TGTGCCAGCAGCGTAGGGGGTGGGAGTACAGATACGCAGTATTTT
- | TRBJ2-2 | - | TRBV5-1 | CASSFKGGDTGELFF | TGCGCCAGCAGCTTCAAGGGGGGCGACACCGGGGAGCTGTTTTTT
- | TRBJ1-2 | - | TRBV9 | CASSVEEDYGYTF | TGTGCCAGCAGCGTAGAGGAGGACTATGGCTACACCTTC
once | TRBJ1-1 | TRBD1 | TRBV13 | CASSLGTTGLGQAFF | TGTGCCAGCAGCTTAGGCACGACAGGGCTGGGTCAGGCTTTCTTT
- | TRBJ2-4 | - | TRBV7-9 | CASGEEGVGDIQYF | TGTGCCAGCGGGGAGGAGGGAGTTGGGGACATTCAGTACTTC
- | TRBJ2-3 | TRBD1 | TRBV2 | CASSEGGQVITDTQYF | TGTGCCAGCAGTGAAGGGGGACAGGTCATTACAGATACGCAGTATTTT
- | TRBJ1-3 | TRBD1 | TRBV4-2 | CASSQGTGGSSGNTIYF | TGTGCCAGCAGCCAAGGGACAGGGGGTAGTTCTGGAAACACCATATATTTT
- | TRBJ2-5 | TRBD1 | TRBV25-1 | CASSVSGGLETQYF | TGTGCCAGCAGTGTTTCAGGGGGCCTAGAGACCCAGTACTTC
- | TRBJ2-1 | TRBD2 | TRBV9 | CASSVARLAGDHNEQFF | TGTGCCAGCAGCGTAGCCAGACTAGCGGGAGATCACAATGAGCAGTTCTTC